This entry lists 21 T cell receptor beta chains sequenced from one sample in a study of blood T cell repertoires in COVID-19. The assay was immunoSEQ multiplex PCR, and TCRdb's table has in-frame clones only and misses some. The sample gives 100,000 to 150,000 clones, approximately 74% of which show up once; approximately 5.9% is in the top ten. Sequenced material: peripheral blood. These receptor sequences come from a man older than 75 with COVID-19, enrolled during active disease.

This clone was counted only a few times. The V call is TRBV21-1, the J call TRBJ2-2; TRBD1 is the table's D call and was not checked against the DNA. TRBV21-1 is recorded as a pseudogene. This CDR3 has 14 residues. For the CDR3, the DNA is TGTGCCAGCAGCAGCAGGGGGCGTACCGGGGAGCTGTTTTTT. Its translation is CASSSRGRTGELFF.

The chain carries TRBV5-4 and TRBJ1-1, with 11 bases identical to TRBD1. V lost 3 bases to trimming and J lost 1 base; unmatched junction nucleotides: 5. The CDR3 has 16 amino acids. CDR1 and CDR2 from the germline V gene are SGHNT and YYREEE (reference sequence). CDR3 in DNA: TGTGCCAGCAGCTCGAGGACAGGGGGCGGGAACACTGAAGCTTTCTTT. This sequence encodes CASSSRTGGGNTEAFF.

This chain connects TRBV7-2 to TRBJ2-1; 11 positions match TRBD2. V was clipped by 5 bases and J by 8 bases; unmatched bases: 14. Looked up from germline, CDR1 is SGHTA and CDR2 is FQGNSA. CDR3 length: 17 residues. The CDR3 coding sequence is TGTGCCAGCAGCCCGAATAGCGGGAGGGCCCTCGGGGATGAGCAGTTCTTC. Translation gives CASSPNSGRALGDEQFF.

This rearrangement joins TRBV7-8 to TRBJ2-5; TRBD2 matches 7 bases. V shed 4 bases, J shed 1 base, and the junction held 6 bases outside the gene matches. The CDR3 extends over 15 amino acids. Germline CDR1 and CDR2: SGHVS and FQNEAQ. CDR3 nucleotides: TGTGCCAGCAGCTCTGGGCGACTAGCCCAAGAGACCCAGTACTTC. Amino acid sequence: CASSSGRLAQETQYF.

CDR3 nucleotide sequence: TGTGCCAATTTAAAAAGGGCAAGGCAGGGGGGTAAGACCCGCAAGGGAGGTGAGCAGTTCTTC. Amino acids: CANLKRARQGGKTRKGGEQFF. This chain connects TRBV27 to TRBJ2-1; D perhaps matches TRBD1 (7 bases). V was shortened by 10 bases and J by 9 bases, with 43 bases between the two germline ends. The CDR3 sequence is 21 residues long. Germline values: CDR1 MNHEY, CDR2 SMNVEV (reference sequence).

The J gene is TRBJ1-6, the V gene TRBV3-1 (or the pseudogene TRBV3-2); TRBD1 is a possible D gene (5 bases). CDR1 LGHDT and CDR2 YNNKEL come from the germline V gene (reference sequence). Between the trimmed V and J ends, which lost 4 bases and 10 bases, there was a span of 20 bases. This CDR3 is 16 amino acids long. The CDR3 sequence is CASSLGWGGESSPLHF. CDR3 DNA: TGTGCCAGCAGCCTCGGTTGGGGGGGGGAAAGCTCACCCCTCCACTTT.

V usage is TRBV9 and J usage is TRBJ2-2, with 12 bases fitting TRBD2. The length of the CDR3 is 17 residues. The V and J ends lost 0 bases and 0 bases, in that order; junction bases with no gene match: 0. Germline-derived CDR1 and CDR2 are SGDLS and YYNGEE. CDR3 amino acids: CASSVGTSGANTGELFF. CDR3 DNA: TGTGCCAGCAGCGTAGGGACTAGCGGGGCGAACACCGGGGAGCTGTTTTTT.

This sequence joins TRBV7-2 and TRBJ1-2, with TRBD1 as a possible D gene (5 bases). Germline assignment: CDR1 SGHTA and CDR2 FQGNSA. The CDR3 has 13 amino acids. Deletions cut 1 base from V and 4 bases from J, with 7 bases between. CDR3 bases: TGTGCCAGCAGCTTAGACAGGCGCTATGGCTACACCTTC. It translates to CASSLDRRYGYTF.

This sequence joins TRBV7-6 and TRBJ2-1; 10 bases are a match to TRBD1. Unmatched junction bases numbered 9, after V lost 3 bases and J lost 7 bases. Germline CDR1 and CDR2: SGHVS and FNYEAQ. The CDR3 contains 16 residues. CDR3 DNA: TGTGCCAGCAGCTTGAGGCTGGGACAGGGGTCAAATGAGCAGTTCTTC. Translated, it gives CASSLRLGQGSNEQFF.

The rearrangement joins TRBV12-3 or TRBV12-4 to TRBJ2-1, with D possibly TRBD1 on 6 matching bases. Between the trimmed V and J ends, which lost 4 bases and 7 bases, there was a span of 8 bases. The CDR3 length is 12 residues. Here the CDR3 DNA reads TGTGCCAGCAGTTCTCAGGGGAATGAGCAGTTCTTC. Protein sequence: CASSSQGNEQFF.

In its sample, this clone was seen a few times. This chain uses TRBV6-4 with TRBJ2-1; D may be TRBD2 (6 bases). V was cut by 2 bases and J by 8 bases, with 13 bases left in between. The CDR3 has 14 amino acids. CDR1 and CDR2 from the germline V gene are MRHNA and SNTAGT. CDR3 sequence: CASSDGTGVHEQFF. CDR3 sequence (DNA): TGTGCCAGCAGTGACGGGACGGGAGTCCATGAGCAGTTCTTC.

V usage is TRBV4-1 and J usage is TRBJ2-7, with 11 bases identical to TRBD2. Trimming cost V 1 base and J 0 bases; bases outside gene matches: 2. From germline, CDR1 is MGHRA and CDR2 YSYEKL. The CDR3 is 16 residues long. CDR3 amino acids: CASSQVGLADSYEQYF. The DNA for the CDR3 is TGCGCCAGCAGCCAAGTGGGACTAGCGGACTCCTACGAGCAGTACTTC.

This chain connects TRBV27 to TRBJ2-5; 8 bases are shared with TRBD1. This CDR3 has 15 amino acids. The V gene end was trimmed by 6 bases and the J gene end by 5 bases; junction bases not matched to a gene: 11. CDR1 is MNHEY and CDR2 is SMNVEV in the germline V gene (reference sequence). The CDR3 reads CASRKDRGQRETQYF. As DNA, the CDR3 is TGTGCCAGCAGAAAAGACAGGGGTCAGAGGGAGACCCAGTACTTC.

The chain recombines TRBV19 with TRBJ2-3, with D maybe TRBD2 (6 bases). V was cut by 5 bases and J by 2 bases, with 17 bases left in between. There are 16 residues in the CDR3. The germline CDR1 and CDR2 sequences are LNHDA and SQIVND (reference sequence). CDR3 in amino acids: CASSSGSGPDTDTQYF. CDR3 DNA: TGTGCCAGTAGTTCCGGTAGCGGCCCCGACACAGATACGCAGTATTTT.

CDR3 region: CASSPGLAGARSTDTQYF. DNA for the CDR3: TGTGCCAGCAGCCCGGGACTAGCGGGAGCCCGTAGCACAGATACGCAGTATTTT. The chain employs TRBV3-1 (or the pseudogene TRBV3-2) and TRBJ2-3; 14 positions match TRBD2. V shed 4 bases, J shed 0 bases, and the junction held 6 bases outside the gene matches. The CDR3 runs to 18 residues. The germline CDR1 and CDR2 sequences are LGHDT and YNNKEL (reference sequence).

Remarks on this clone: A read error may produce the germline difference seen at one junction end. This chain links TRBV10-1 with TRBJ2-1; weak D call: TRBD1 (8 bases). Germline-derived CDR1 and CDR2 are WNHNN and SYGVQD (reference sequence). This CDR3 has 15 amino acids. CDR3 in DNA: TGCGCCAGCAGCGAGTCGACAGGGGAGGGCAATGAGCAGTTCTTC. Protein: CASSESTGEGNEQFF.

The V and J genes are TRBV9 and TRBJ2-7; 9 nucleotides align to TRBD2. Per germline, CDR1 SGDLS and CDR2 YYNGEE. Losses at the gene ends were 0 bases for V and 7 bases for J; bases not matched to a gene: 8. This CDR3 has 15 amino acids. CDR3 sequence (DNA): TGTGCCAGCAGCGTAGGTCTAGCGGGATCGGGGGAGCAGTACTTC. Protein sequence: CASSVGLAGSGEQYF.

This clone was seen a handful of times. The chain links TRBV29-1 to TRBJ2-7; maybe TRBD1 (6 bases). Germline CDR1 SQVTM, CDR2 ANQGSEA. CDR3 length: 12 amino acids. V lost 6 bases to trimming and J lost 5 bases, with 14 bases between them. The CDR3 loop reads CSVGGRGDEQYF. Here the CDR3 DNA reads TGCAGCGTAGGTGGCAGGGGCGACGAGCAGTACTTC.

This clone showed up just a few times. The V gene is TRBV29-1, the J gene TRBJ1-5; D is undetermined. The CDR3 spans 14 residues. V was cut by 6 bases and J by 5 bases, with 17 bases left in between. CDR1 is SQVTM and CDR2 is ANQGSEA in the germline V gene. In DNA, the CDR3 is TGCAGCGTGGGAGGACTCCAAGGAGATCAGCCCCAGCATTTT. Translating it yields CSVGGLQGDQPQHF. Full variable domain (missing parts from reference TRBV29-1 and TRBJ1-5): SAVISQKPSRDICQRGTSLTIQCQVDSQVTMMFWYRQQPGQSLTLIATANQGSEATYESGFVIDKFPISRPNLTFSTLTVSNMSPEDSSIYLCSVGGLQGDQPQHFGDGTRLSIL.

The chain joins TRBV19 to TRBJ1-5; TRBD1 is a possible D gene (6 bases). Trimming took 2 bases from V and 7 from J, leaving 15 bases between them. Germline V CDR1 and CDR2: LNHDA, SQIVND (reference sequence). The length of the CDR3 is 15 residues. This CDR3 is CASSITGLEGQPQHF. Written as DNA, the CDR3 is TGTGCCAGTAGTATAACAGGGCTAGAAGGGCAGCCCCAGCATTTT. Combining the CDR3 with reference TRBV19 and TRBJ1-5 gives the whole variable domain DGGITQSPKYLFRKEGQNVTLSCEQNLNHDAMYWYRQDPGQGLRLIYYSQIVNDFQKGDIAEGYSVSREKKESFPLTVTSAQKNPTAFYLCASSITGLEGQPQHFGDGTRLSIL.

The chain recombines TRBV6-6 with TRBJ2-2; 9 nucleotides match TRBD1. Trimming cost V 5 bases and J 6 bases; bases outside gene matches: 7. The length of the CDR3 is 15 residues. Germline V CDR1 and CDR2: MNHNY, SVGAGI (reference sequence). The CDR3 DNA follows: TGTGCCAGCAGTCAAACAGGGGGCGCGCCCGGGGAGCTGTTTTTT. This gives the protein CASSQTGGAPGELFF.